What follows are 18 T cell receptor beta chains derived from one specimen sequenced in a study of blood T cell repertoires in COVID-19. Produced via immunoSEQ multiplex PCR; TCRdb's table is partial and in-frame only. The sample includes about 170,000 clones, around 84% of them seen just once. Source material: peripheral blood. These receptors were taken from a human donor with acute or convalescent COVID-19. The donor label of this sample is uncertain.

The V call is TRBV7-2, the J call TRBJ1-4; TRBD1 is a possible D gene (5 bases). CDR1 is SGHTA, CDR2 FQGNSA, per germline. V gave up 2 bases and J gave up 5 bases, with 12 bases separating them. The CDR3 is 15 amino acids. The CDR3: CASSLNRLGNEKLFF. Here the CDR3 DNA reads TGTGCCAGCAGCTTAAACAGGTTAGGGAATGAAAAACTGTTTTTT.

The chain employs TRBV12-3 or TRBV12-4 and TRBJ1-1; the D is unclear. Trimming shortened V by 0 bases and J by 7 bases, and 3 bases separated the two germline ends. The CDR3 contains 11 residues. The CDR3 DNA follows: TGTGCCAGCAGTTTAGCCGGTGAAGCTTTCTTT. It yields the protein CASSLAGEAFF.

V gene TRBV3-1 (or the pseudogene TRBV3-2) combines with J gene TRBJ1-2, with D uncertain. V was clipped by 3 bases and J by 5 bases, with 16 bases between them. Germline CDR1 is LGHDT and CDR2 is YNNKEL (reference sequence). The CDR3 is 15 residues long. The CDR3 coding sequence is TGTGCCAGCAGCCACCTCATGGGCGGAGGATATGGCTACACCTTC. Translation gives CASSHLMGGGYGYTF.

The chain joins TRBV6-5 to TRBJ2-2, with 7 bases that match TRBD2. CDR1 and CDR2 (germline): MNHEY, SVGAGI. This CDR3 spans 16 amino acids. The junction had 6 bases not matched to a gene; V was cut back by 4 bases and J by 1 base. The CDR3 is CASSFQRGGNTGELFF. The CDR3 bases are TGTGCCAGCAGTTTCCAGCGGGGAGGGAACACCGGGGAGCTGTTTTTT.

This clone was seen just once. This sequence joins TRBV14 and TRBJ1-3; 8 bases are shared with TRBD1. CDR1 and CDR2 (germline): SGHDN, FVKESK. V lost 5 bases, J lost 4 bases, and 7 bases stayed unmatched. The CDR3 contains 15 residues. The CDR3 DNA follows: TGTGCCAGCAGCATCTACAGGGGGACAGGAAACACCATATATTTT. Protein sequence: CASSIYRGTGNTIYF.

The chain recombines TRBV19 with TRBJ1-4; the match to TRBD1 covers 7 bases. V trimming: 3 bases; J trimming: 6 bases; junction bases outside the gene matches: 10. The CDR3 runs 16 residues. The V gene's germline CDR1 is LNHDA and CDR2 SQIVND (reference sequence). CDR3 in amino acids: CASSMTGRGSDEKLFF. The CDR3 nucleotides are TGTGCCAGTAGTATGACAGGGAGAGGTTCTGATGAAAAACTGTTTTTT.

The CDR3 nucleotides read TGTGCCAGCAGTCCTACTAGTACCCATGAGCAGTTCTTC. It encodes CASSPTSTHEQFF. The chain carries TRBV12-3 or TRBV12-4 and TRBJ2-1; weak D call: TRBD2 (5 bases). CDR3 length equals 13 residues. V was trimmed by 5 bases and J by 8 bases, leaving 13 bases between them.

This clone occurred many times. V is TRBV19 and J is TRBJ1-2, with 8 bases fitting TRBD1. The CDR3 length is 14 residues. Germline V lookup: CDR1 LNHDA, CDR2 SQIVND (reference sequence). The trim removed 8 bases at V and 2 bases at J, leaving 7 bases unmatched. CDR3 protein: CASSQGAKNYGYTF. CDR3 bases: TGTGCCAGTTCTCAGGGGGCGAAGAACTATGGCTACACCTTC.

V usage is TRBV18 and J usage is TRBJ1-5; TRBD1 matches 7 bases. This CDR3 spans 16 amino acids. With 3 bases clipped from V and 2 bases from J, the junction kept 7 bases outside the gene matches. CDR1 KGHSH and CDR2 LQKENI come from the germline V gene. The CDR3 DNA reads as TGTGCCAGCTCACCGACTAGGGGGCTCGGCAATCAGCCCCAGCATTTT. Translating gives CASSPTRGLGNQPQHF.

The chain uses TRBV18 and TRBJ1-4; D uncertain. Looked up from germline, CDR1 is KGHSH and CDR2 is LQKENI. Trimming took 6 bases from V and 2 from J, leaving 22 bases between them. The CDR3 runs to 18 residues. The DNA of the CDR3 is TGTGCCAGCTCGGGGTTAAAGACGGCCAGAGGGACTAATGAAAAACTGTTTTTT. It codes for CASSGLKTARGTNEKLFF.

This sequence joins TRBV18 and TRBJ2-3; D is unclear. The CDR3 totals 15 residues. From germline, CDR1 is KGHSH and CDR2 LQKENI. Trimming took 2 bases from V and 2 from J, leaving 11 bases between them. The chain's CDR3 is CASSPSASYTDTQYF. CDR3 bases: TGTGCCAGCTCACCAAGTGCTTCCTACACAGATACGCAGTATTTT.

The chain uses TRBV5-5 and TRBJ2-7; 8 bases map to TRBD1. J lost 6 bases, V lost 4 bases, and 6 bases had no gene match. The CDR3 totals 13 residues. Germline CDR1 SGHKS, CDR2 YYEKEE (reference sequence). CDR3 nucleotide sequence: TGTGCCAGCAGCAGTGCAGGGGGCCGCGAGCAGTACTTC. Its translation is CASSSAGGREQYF. Supplemented by reference TRBV5-5 and TRBJ2-7, the full variable domain reads DAGVTQSPTHLIKTRGQQVTLRCSPISGHKSVSWYQQVLGQGPQFIFQYYEKEERGRGNFPDRFSARQFPNYSSELNVNALLLGDSALYLCASSSAGGREQYFGPGTRLTVT.

The rearrangement joins TRBV5-1 to TRBJ1-4; D is possibly TRBD1 (6 bases). Germline values: CDR1 SGHRS, CDR2 YFSETQ. V lost 6 bases and J lost 2, with 11 bases in between. The CDR3 is made up of 14 amino acids. CDR3 sequence reads: CASKTGPTNEKLFF. The CDR3 region has the DNA TGCGCCAGCAAAACAGGGCCTACTAATGAAAAACTGTTTTTT.

This clone was found a few times. This rearrangement joins TRBV5-1 to TRBJ1-2, with D possibly matching TRBD1 (5 bases). CDR1 and CDR2 (germline): SGHRS, YFSETQ. The CDR3 covers 14 residues. Trimming cost V 3 bases and J 0 bases, with 9 bases left between them. The CDR3 loop reads CASSSGGSNYGYTF. The CDR3 DNA reads as TGCGCCAGCAGCTCCGGGGGGTCTAACTATGGCTACACCTTC. The whole variable domain, filled in from reference TRBV5-1 and TRBJ1-2, reads KAGVTQTPRYLIKTRGQQVTLSCSPISGHRSVSWYQQTPGQGLQFLFEYFSETQRNKGNFPGRFSGRQFSNSRSEMNVSTLELGDSALYLCASSSGGSNYGYTFGSGTRLTVV.

The V and J genes are TRBV11-2 and TRBJ2-7, with a tentative D call TRBD1 (6 bases). The CDR3 extends over 14 amino acids. Trimming removed 6 bases at V and 13 bases at J, with 25 bases between. Germline values: CDR1 SGHAT, CDR2 FQNNGV. The CDR3 DNA is TGTGCCAGCAGGGACAATTCTATCGGGACATTTGACTACTTC. Residues: CASRDNSIGTFDYF.

CDR3 protein: CAWDRGANEQYF. The CDR3 region has the DNA TGTGCCTGGGACAGGGGGGCGAACGAGCAGTACTTC. This chain joins TRBV30 and TRBJ2-7; 9 nucleotides align to TRBD1. The CDR3 is 12 residues long. CDR1 and CDR2 from the germline V gene are GTSNPN and SVGIG (reference sequence). Trimming removed 5 bases from V and 5 bases from J; junction bases left unmatched: 4.

CDR3 nucleotides: TGTGCCAGTACCCCAGACAGGGGAGAGTACAATGAGCAGTTCTTC. This codes for CASTPDRGEYNEQFF. This chain uses TRBV19 with TRBJ2-1, with 8 bases fitting TRBD1. V was clipped by 7 bases and J by 4 bases; unmatched bases: 9. CDR1 and CDR2 (germline): LNHDA, SQIVND (reference sequence). The CDR3 sequence is 15 residues long.

This rearrangement joins TRBV6-2 or TRBV6-3 to TRBJ2-1, with 14 bases matching TRBD2. J was trimmed by 9 bases and V by 2 bases; bases with no gene match: 6. CDR1 and CDR2 (germline): MNHEY, SVGEGT. CDR3 size: 16 residues. CDR3 sequence (DNA): TGTGCCAGCAGTTACCCCAAGACTAGCGGGGGGGCTGAGCAGTTCTTC. This codes for CASSYPKTSGGAEQFF.